This T cell receptor (beta chain) was profiled in a study of identical twins. Germline V gene sequence: CDR1 LGHDT, CDR2 YNNKEL (reference sequence). The CDR3 sequence is 18 residues long. Study-level points and caveats: Monozygotic twins shared more out-of-frame TCR alpha than recombination models predicted.

TCRdb recomputed calls from the 5' RACE reads with MiXCR, one row per CDR3 protein. The table shows about 810,000 distinct CDR3 sequences, with roughly 12% occurring only once. Regarding this clonotype: Its specificity is not known. The germline gene is not matched at one end of the junction; a read error may be the cause.

The sample was also linked to a second study, of yellow fever vaccine responses in identical twins.

The receptor comes from a woman between 18 and 29 years old in good health. The V and J genes are TRBV3-1 and TRBJ2-2; 9 nucleotides match TRBD1. The sequenced sample consisted of PBMCs. CDR3 DNA sequence: TGTGCCACCAGCCAAGCCCACAGGGGGCACCGGGTCACCGGGGAGCTGTTTTTT. Translated: CATSQAHRGHRVTGELFF.